These T cell receptor beta chains were read from a single sample in a study of T-cell memory formation after mild COVID-19. Each CDR3 protein gets one entry after TCRdb re-called the 5' RACE reads with MiXCR. Of roughly 130,000 distinct CDR3 sequences listed, approximately 15% are singletons. Input material: PBMCs or a T cell subset sorted from them (not recorded which). These receptors were collected from a man aged 18 to 35 who had mild COVID-19 (a few samples of this study predate the infection). Cell type and time point are not known. Both conserved end residues are part of each CDR3. Fields, in order: V gene, J gene, CDR3 protein.

>TRBV29-1|TRBJ2-5
CSPPGRTQETQYF
>TRBV12-3/TRBV12-4|TRBJ1-4
CASSLVTEKLFF
>TRBV10-3|TRBJ2-3
CAIGIAGGDTQYF
>TRBV7-2|TRBJ2-2
CASSPGQAKGGELFF
>TRBV20-1|TRBJ2-3
CSASPPQGSTDTQYF
>TRBV6-6|TRBJ1-6
CASSSGDRELRHF
>TRBV12-3/TRBV12-4|TRBJ1-1
CASSPNIGTEAFF
>TRBV4-3|TRBJ1-6
CASSQGAVQLF
>TRBV6-2/TRBV6-3|TRBJ1-6
CASTRQGNSPLHF
>TRBV9|TRBJ2-3
CASSVGRGGVDTQYF
>TRBV5-6|TRBJ1-1
CASNFRGGEAFF
>TRBV7-3|TRBJ2-3
CASSSLTTYPDTQYF
>TRBV6-5|TRBJ1-1
CASRRDSHTEAFF
>TRBV6-2/TRBV6-3|TRBJ1-4
CASSSIHATNEKLFF
>TRBV28|TRBJ1-5
CASSPHGRDQPQHF
>TRBV6-5|TRBJ1-4
CASSSGMRVGEKLFF
>TRBV2|TRBJ2-5
CASTMDRVETQYF
>TRBV9|TRBJ2-5
CASSVANGHQETQYF
>TRBV4-1|TRBJ1-2
CASSGYNYGYTF
>TRBV29-1|TRBJ1-2
CSVQENYGYTF
>TRBV12-3/TRBV12-4|TRBJ1-1
CASSLLGQGSEAFF
>TRBV6-5|TRBJ2-2
CASSYSTGGTGELFF
>TRBV27|TRBJ1-4
CASSFQYNEKLFF
>TRBV6-2/TRBV6-3|TRBJ1-6
CASKSSRTNSPLHF
>TRBV4-2|TRBJ1-5
CASSQDADQPQHF
>TRBV7-9|TRBJ2-1
CASSFWAVRNEQFF
>TRBV5-1|TRBJ2-3
CASSLHRGGPTDTQYF
>TRBV11-2|TRBJ1-1
CASSFTGYRGTEAFF
>TRBV4-1|TRBJ1-6
CASSLVGGSYNSPLHF
>TRBV20-1|TRBJ2-3
CSASVAGGYTQYF
>TRBV2|TRBJ2-3
CASSPRTTDTQYF
>TRBV4-1|TRBJ1-4
CASSQEIGDPFGSEKLFF
>TRBV29-1|TRBJ2-5
CSATSPYQETQYF
>TRBV7-9|TRBJ2-3
CASSLPEGGDTQYF
>TRBV7-6|TRBJ2-3
CASSPLGGTSGVGDTQYF
>TRBV7-3|TRBJ2-5
CASSSGVAETQYF
>TRBV4-1|TRBJ2-1
CASSQSFRTGLNEQFF
>TRBV6-2/TRBV6-3|TRBJ1-5
CASSPPQGNYAQPQHF
>TRBV12-3/TRBV12-4|TRBJ1-6
CASSFADRDTAPLHF
>TRBV4-3|TRBJ2-5
CASSLRMDRSGETQYF
>TRBV27|TRBJ2-2
CASSLGGRTNWDTGELFF
>TRBV10-1|TRBJ1-1
CASVVGTEAFF
>TRBV7-2|TRBJ2-7
CASSYRDRVYEQYF
>TRBV7-6|TRBJ2-3
CASSPLRGGTDTQYF
>TRBV5-1|.
CASSDPGVTQTQYF
>TRBV3-1|TRBJ2-1
CASSEGRAFFYNEQFF
>TRBV5-1|TRBJ1-5
CASSSSGGRNQPQHF
>TRBV20-1|TRBJ2-6
CSVTDARANVLTF
>TRBV25-1|TRBJ1-2
CASSDPHGAKDGYTF
>TRBV4-1|TRBJ2-2
CASSQVPGNTGELFF
>TRBV4-1|TRBJ1-1
CASSQELSYTEAFF
>TRBV4-3|TRBJ2-1
CASSQVSGDNEQFF
>TRBV10-3|TRBJ2-2
CAISAPRNTGELFF
>TRBV12-3/TRBV12-4|TRBJ2-1
CASSFSMASGGDEQFF